Each of the 16 T cell receptor beta chains below was sequenced from the same sample in a study of T cells in Graves' hyperthyroidism and ophthalmopathy. The source material, RNA transcripts, was used to amplify TCR beta CDR3 regions. Carried out on the TCR CDR3, a first-round RT-PCR used the HTBI primer set. TCRdb called the multiplex PCR reads again in MiXCR, with one record for every CDR3 protein. Of about 260,000 distinct CDR3 sequences in the sample, over 20% were seen once. Sequenced input: blood. These receptors were taken from a man aged 25 to 45 with Graves' ophthalmopathy.

The chain joins TRBV5-1 to TRBJ1-4; weak D call: TRBD1 (5 bases). The CDR3 spans 14 residues. Trimming removed 0 bases from V and 6 bases from J, with 9 bases in between. Germline CDR1 and CDR2: SGHRS and YFSETQ. In nucleotides, the CDR3 is TGCGCCAGCAGCTTGGCGCCGGGGGATGAAAAACTGTTTTTT. This encodes CASSLAPGDEKLFF.

The chain recombines TRBV5-1 with TRBJ2-3; 9 nucleotides match TRBD1. This CDR3 spans 16 amino acids. J lost 4 bases, V lost 5 bases, and 11 bases had no gene match. Germline V lookup: CDR1 SGHRS, CDR2 YFSETQ. The CDR3 DNA is TGCGCCAGCAGTTTTATAGGACAGGGGAGGCCAGATACGCAGTATTTT. It is translated as CASSFIGQGRPDTQYF.

This rearrangement joins TRBV12-3 or TRBV12-4 to TRBJ2-7; D gene ambiguous. The CDR3 contains 13 residues. V was trimmed by 2 bases and J by 2 bases, leaving 7 bases between them. The CDR3 DNA reads as TGTGCCAGCAGTTTACACTCTACCTACGAGCAGTACTTC. Amino acid sequence: CASSLHSTYEQYF.

The CDR3 coding sequence is TGTGCCAGCAGTTTGTCGAAACAGGGGGTACTATCGTTCACTGAAGCTTTCTTT. Translated: CASSLSKQGVLSFTEAFF. The genes are TRBV28 and TRBJ1-1, with TRBD1 identical over 8 bases. Germline CDR1 MDHEN, CDR2 SYDVKM. CDR3 length equals 18 residues. Germline trimming cut 3 bases from V and 4 bases from J; bases unmatched to any gene: 16.

This clonotype was seen many times. The CDR3 reads CASSPLWLAGDVGQFF. DNA of the CDR3: TGTGCCAGCAGCCCCTTATGGCTAGCGGGAGACGTGGGGCAGTTCTTC. The chain is built from TRBV11-2 and TRBJ2-1; TRBD2 agrees at 10 bases. The V segment lost 5 bases and the J segment 12 bases; nucleotides outside the gene matches: 16. The length of the CDR3 is 16 residues. Germline CDR1 and CDR2: SGHAT and FQNNGV.

This clonotype was detected a few times. The V and J genes are TRBV6-1 and TRBJ2-2, with 11 bases matching TRBD2. The CDR3 is 16 amino acids. From germline, CDR1 is MNHNS and CDR2 SASEGT. After removal of 6 bases from V and 6 bases from J, the junction contained 9 bases not matched to a gene. The CDR3, as DNA: TGTGCCAGCAGGCCCGCTAGCGGGAGGAGGTCCGGGGAGCTGTTTTTT. Translating it yields CASRPASGRRSGELFF.

V gene TRBV29-1 combines with J gene TRBJ2-7; D possibly corresponds to TRBD2 (6 bases). The CDR3 contains 13 residues. Germline CDR1 and CDR2: SQVTM and ANQGSEA. V was pared by 4 bases and J by 0 bases, with 10 bases between. The CDR3 is CSVGGGNSYEQYF. CDR3 bases: TGCAGCGTTGGTGGAGGGAACTCCTACGAGCAGTACTTC.

The chain links TRBV12-3 or TRBV12-4 to TRBJ1-2, with TRBD1 identical over 7 bases. The CDR3 loop spans 13 amino acids. The junction had 5 bases not matched to a gene; V was cut back by 6 bases and J by 4 bases. Here the CDR3 reads CASSQTGVYGYTF. The CDR3 coding sequence is TGTGCCAGCAGCCAAACAGGGGTCTATGGCTACACCTTC.

This clonotype has a handful of counts. This chain connects TRBV12-5 to TRBJ2-7; tentatively, D is TRBD1 or TRBD2 (5 bases each). The V gene lost 1 base and the J gene lost 2 bases, with 18 bases spanning the gap. The CDR3 totals 17 residues. Germline CDR1 is LGHNT and CDR2 is FRNRAP. The DNA for the CDR3 is TGTGCTAGTGGTTTGGCCGGACTCCCAGGGAGACCCTACGAGCAGTACTTC. This encodes CASGLAGLPGRPYEQYF.

This clonotype was seen at least ten times. The V and J genes are TRBV12-3 or TRBV12-4 and TRBJ1-6, with D uncertain. The V and J ends lost 5 bases and 5 bases respectively, with 16 bases between them. This CDR3 is 16 amino acids long. CDR3 nucleotides: TGTGCCAGCAGTCTGCGGGGTACCCCCAATAATTCACCCCTCCACTTT. Translating it yields CASSLRGTPNNSPLHF.

The V call is TRBV14, the J call TRBJ2-3; the D gene is possibly TRBD2 (5 bases). V was pared by 3 bases and J by 4 bases, with 14 bases between. CDR1 is SGHDN, CDR2 FVKESK, per germline. CDR3 length: 15 amino acids. CDR3 DNA sequence: TGTGCCAGCAGCCAGAGGACCCCCGGGGCAGATACGCAGTATTTT. Translation: CASSQRTPGADTQYF.

This chain connects TRBV12-5 to TRBJ2-7; unclear D gene. Per the germline V gene, CDR1 is LGHNT and CDR2 is FRNRAP. Trimming pared 5 bases from V and 2 bases from J, leaving 13 bases between. The CDR3 totals 14 residues. The CDR3 nucleotides are TGTGCTAGTGGTATTGGGCATTCTGCCTACGAGCAGTACTTC. It yields the protein CASGIGHSAYEQYF.

This clonotype has only a few counts. The chain carries TRBV6-5 and TRBJ1-5; weak D call: TRBD1 (5 bases). The germline CDR1 and CDR2 sequences are MNHEY and SVGAGI. The ends were cut back, 4 bases at V and 3 bases at J, with 10 bases in the middle. The CDR3 totals 14 residues. CDR3 nucleotide sequence: TGTGCCAGCAGTTCTCGGGGGGACAATCAGCCCCAGCATTTT. It is translated as CASSSRGDNQPQHF.

The chain couples TRBV10-1 to TRBJ2-2; tentatively, D is TRBD2 (6 bases). Germline V gene data show CDR1 as WNHNN and CDR2 as SYGVQD (reference sequence). This CDR3 has 14 amino acids. The V and J ends lost 4 bases and 7 bases respectively, with 13 bases between them. The CDR3 loop reads CASSALATGGELFF. The CDR3 bases are TGCGCCAGCAGTGCCCTAGCGACGGGCGGGGAGCTGTTTTTT.

A word on this clonotype: This may be a read error: a much more frequent sequence differs by one nucleotide. The chain links TRBV3-1 to TRBJ2-5; perhaps TRBD2 as D (6 bases). This CDR3 is built from 15 residues. Per germline, CDR1 LGHDT and CDR2 YNNKEL (reference sequence). CDR3 protein: CASSFLAWGVETPYF. CDR3 nucleotides: TGTGCCAGCAGCTTTCTAGCGTGGGGGGTCGAGACCCCGTACTTC.

J is TRBJ2-5 and V is TRBV20-1; 13 nucleotides line up with TRBD2. Unmatched junction bases numbered 6, after V lost 6 bases and J lost 5 bases. CDR3 length: 14 residues. Germline CDR1 DFQATT, CDR2 SNEGSKA (reference sequence). CDR3 amino acids: CSAIGTSGTETQYF. Here the CDR3 DNA reads TGCAGTGCGATAGGGACTAGCGGGACGGAGACCCAGTACTTC.